This T cell receptor (beta chain) comes out of a study of cytomegalovirus exposure and HLA in healthy donors. Study-level results: In a later analysis, at a false discovery rate of 0.05, 15,000 to 20,000 TCR beta sequences were associated with HLA alleles. A highly shared variant cluster was judged a likely technical artifact. Several of the most significant clusters were apparently associated with common viral pathogens in a later analysis. Most TCR beta V segments were productive about 87% or about 30% of the time in an earlier analysis.

Details on this clone: Its specificity is unknown.

PCR primers comprised 60 Vbeta and 13 Jbeta primers. Profiled with immunoSEQ multiplex PCR; TCRdb holds only in-frame clones, not every one. In total, the table holds roughly 82,000 clones. Germline CDR1 and CDR2: LGHNA and YSLEER. The V end lost 0 bases, the J end lost 0 bases, and 6 bases lay between the germline ends. CDR3 size: 15 residues. The chain employs TRBV4-3 and TRBJ2-1; no firm D call. The sample was PBMCs. The source is a woman aged 55-69 years in good health and CMV-seronegative. The CDR3 sequence is CASSQDGVSYNEQFF. The CDR3 DNA reads as TGCGCCAGCAGCCAAGATGGAGTCTCCTACAATGAGCAGTTCTTC.